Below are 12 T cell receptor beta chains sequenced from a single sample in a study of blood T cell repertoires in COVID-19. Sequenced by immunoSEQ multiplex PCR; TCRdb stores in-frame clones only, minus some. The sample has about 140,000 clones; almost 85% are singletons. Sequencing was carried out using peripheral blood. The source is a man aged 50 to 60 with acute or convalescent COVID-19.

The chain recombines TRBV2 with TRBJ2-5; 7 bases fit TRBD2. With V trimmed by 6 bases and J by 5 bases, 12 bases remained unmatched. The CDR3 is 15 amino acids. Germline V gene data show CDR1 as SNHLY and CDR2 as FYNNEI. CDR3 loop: CASRVAGGGVETQYF. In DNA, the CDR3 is TGTGCCAGCAGGGTAGCAGGCGGGGGAGTTGAGACCCAGTACTTC.

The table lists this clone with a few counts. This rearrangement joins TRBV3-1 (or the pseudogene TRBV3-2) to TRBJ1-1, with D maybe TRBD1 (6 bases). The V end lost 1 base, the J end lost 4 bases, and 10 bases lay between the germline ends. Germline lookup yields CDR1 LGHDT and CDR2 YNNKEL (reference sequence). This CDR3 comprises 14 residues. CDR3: CASSQGTGRTEAFF. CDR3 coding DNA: TGTGCCAGCAGCCAAGGAACAGGGCGCACTGAAGCTTTCTTT.

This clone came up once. CDR3 DNA: TGCAGCGTTGAAGTGCGGACAGGAGAGACCCAGTACTTC. Translated, it gives CSVEVRTGETQYF. The J gene is TRBJ2-5, the V gene TRBV29-1, with TRBD1 identical over 7 bases. The CDR3 runs to 13 residues. Germline CDR1 and CDR2: SQVTM and ANQGSEA. J gave up 4 bases and V 1 base, and 3 bases lay outside the gene matches.

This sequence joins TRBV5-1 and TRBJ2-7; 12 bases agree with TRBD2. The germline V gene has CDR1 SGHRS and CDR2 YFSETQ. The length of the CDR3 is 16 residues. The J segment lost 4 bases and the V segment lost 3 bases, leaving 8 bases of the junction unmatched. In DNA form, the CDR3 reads TGCGCCAGCAGCTCCAATCTAGCGGGAGGGCTTTACGAGCAGTACTTC. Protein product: CASSSNLAGGLYEQYF.

CDR3: CASSLAGAGANVLTF. The CDR3 DNA sequence: TGTGCCAGCAGCTTAGCAGGGGCTGGGGCCAACGTCCTGACTTTC. The chain links TRBV7-8 to TRBJ2-6, with D possibly being TRBD1 (5 bases). V was clipped by 0 bases and J by 2 bases, with 5 bases between them. The germline V gene encodes CDR1 SGHVS and CDR2 FQNEAQ. The CDR3 is 15 amino acids.

CDR3 loop: CASSSYPYRGAYEQYF. As DNA, the CDR3 is TGTGCCAGCAGTTCGTACCCATACAGGGGAGCCTACGAGCAGTACTTC. The genes are TRBV6-5 and TRBJ2-7; 7 nucleotides match TRBD1. The CDR3 loop spans 16 amino acids. Germline CDR1 reads MNHEY; CDR2 reads SVGAGI. V lost 4 bases and J lost 2; bases outside the gene matches: 11.

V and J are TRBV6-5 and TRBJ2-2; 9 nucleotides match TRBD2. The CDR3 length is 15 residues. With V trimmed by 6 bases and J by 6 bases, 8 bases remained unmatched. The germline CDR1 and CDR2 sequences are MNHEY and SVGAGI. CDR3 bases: TGTGCCAGCAGGGTTAGCGGGAGCCTCCCCGGGGAGCTGTTTTTT. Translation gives CASRVSGSLPGELFF.

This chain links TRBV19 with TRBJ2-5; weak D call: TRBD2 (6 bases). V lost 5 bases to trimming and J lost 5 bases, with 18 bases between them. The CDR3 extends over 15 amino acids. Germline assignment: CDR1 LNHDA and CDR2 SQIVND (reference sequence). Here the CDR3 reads CASSYARGRGETQYF. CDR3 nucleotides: TGTGCCAGTAGTTACGCTCGGGGACGGGGGGAGACCCAGTACTTC.

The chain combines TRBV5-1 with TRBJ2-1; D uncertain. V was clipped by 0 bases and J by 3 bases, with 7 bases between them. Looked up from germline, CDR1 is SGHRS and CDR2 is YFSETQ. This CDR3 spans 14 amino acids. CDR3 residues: CASSLVSIYNEQFF. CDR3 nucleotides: TGCGCCAGCAGCTTGGTGTCTATCTACAATGAGCAGTTCTTC.

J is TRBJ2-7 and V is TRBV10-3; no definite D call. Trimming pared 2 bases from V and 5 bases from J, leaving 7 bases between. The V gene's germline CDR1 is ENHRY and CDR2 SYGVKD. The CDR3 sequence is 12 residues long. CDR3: CAISEGQNEQYF. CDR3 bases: TGTGCCATCAGTGAGGGGCAAAACGAGCAGTACTTC.

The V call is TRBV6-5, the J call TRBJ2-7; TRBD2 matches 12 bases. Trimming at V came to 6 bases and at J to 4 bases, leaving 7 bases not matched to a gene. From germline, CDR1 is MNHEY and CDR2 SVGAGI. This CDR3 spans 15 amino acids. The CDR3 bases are TGTGCCAGCAGGGGACTAGCGGGTTCGATGTACGAGCAGTACTTC. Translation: CASRGLAGSMYEQYF.

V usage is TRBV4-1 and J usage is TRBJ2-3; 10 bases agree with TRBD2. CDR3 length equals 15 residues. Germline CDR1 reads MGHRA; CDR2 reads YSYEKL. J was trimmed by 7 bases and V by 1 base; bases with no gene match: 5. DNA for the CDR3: TGCGCCAGCAGCCAAGTGAGCGGGGGGGCGTATACGCAGTATTTT. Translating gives CASSQVSGGAYTQYF.